This TCR beta chain was recorded in a study of blood T cell repertoires in COVID-19. Overall study: COVID-19 samples, acute and convalescent, were from the United States, Italy and Spain. T cells, B-cell-depleted T cells, or PBMCs supplied cDNA or gDNA.

As processed by the authors: Nucleated cell counts were estimated from reference gene primer amplification. Measured with immunoSEQ multiplex PCR; TCRdb has only the in-frame clones, and not every one. The V and J calls and clone size are taken from that table; D and trimming were inferred from the DNA. The sample consists of 300,000 to 400,000 clones, roughly 89% of them appearing once. V lost 8 bases to trimming and J lost 0 bases, with 14 bases between them. From germline, CDR1 is MDHEN and CDR2 SYDVKM. This CDR3 has 15 amino acids. The receptor was isolated from a woman aged 18-30 years who had recovered from COVID-19. The chain combines TRBV28 with TRBJ1-5; D is possibly TRBD1 (6 bases). The specimen sequenced was peripheral blood. The CDR3 sequence: CASLPTGYSNQPQHF. CDR3 coding DNA: TGTGCCAGCCTCCCGACAGGCTATAGCAATCAGCCCCAGCATTTT.